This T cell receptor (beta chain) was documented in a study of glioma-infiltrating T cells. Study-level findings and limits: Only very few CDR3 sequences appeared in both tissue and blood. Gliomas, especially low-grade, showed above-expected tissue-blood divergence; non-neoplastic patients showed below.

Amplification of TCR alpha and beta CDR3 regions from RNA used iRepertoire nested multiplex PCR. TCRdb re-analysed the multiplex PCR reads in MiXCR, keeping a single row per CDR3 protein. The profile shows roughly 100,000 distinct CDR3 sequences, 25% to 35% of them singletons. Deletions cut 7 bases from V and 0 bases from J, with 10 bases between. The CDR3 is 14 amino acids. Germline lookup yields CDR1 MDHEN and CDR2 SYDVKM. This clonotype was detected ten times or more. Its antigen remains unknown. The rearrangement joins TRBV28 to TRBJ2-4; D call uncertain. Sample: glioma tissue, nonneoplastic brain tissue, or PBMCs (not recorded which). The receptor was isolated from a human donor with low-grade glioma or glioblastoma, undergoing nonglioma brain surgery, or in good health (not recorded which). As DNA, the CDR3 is TGTGCCAGCATCAATTCATTAGCCAAAAACATTCAGTACTTC. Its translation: CASINSLAKNIQYF.